The 28 T cell receptor beta chains in this list originate from one sample, sequenced in a study of blood T cell repertoires in COVID-19. Assay used: immunoSEQ multiplex PCR; TCRdb lists only in-frame clones, some missing. The sample has about 220,000 clones; about 90% are singletons. Sequenced input: peripheral blood. These receptors all stem from a man aged 35-49 years with active or convalescent COVID-19.

The chain links TRBV9 to TRBJ2-5, with 7 positions matching TRBD2. The CDR3 length is 15 residues. Germline V gives CDR1 SGDLS, CDR2 YYNGEE. The V segment lost 0 bases and the J segment 6 bases; nucleotides outside the gene matches: 8. As DNA, the CDR3 is TGTGCCAGCAGCGTAGACACCAGCGGGGTGAAGACCCAGTACTTC. It is translated as CASSVDTSGVKTQYF. The complete variable domain, with remaining parts taken from reference TRBV9 and TRBJ2-5, reads DSGVTQTPKHLITATGQRVTLRCSPRSGDLSVYWYQQSLDQGLQFLIQYYNGEERAKGNILERFSAQQFPDLHSELNLSSLELGDSALYFCASSVDTSGVKTQYFGPGTRLLVL.

This chain connects TRBV19 to TRBJ1-1; 7 bases line up with TRBD1. The CDR3 is 17 residues long. V gave up 5 bases and J gave up 1 base; unmatched junction bases: 13. Germline lookup yields CDR1 LNHDA and CDR2 SQIVND (reference sequence). CDR3 DNA: TGTGCCAGTAGTGCCCGAGGGGCAGGGGGGCCGAACACTGAAGCTTTCTTT. It encodes CASSARGAGGPNTEAFF.

The gene calls are TRBV6-6 and TRBJ2-7; 12 bases map to TRBD2. The CDR3 is made up of 16 amino acids. Germline CDR1 reads MNHNY; CDR2 reads SVGAGI (reference sequence). V trimming: 0 bases; J trimming: 2 bases; junction bases outside the gene matches: 2. The CDR3 region has the DNA TGTGCCAGCAGTTACTCCCGGACTAGCGGGACCTACGAGCAGTACTTC. Translated, it gives CASSYSRTSGTYEQYF.

The chain couples TRBV3-1 (or the pseudogene TRBV3-2) to TRBJ1-6, with TRBD1 identical over 7 bases. The ends lost 5 bases at V and 9 bases at J; junction bases unmatched: 7. The length of the CDR3 is 14 residues. Germline CDR1 LGHDT, CDR2 YNNKEL (reference sequence). The CDR3 DNA reads as TGTGCCAGCAGCGAGGGGGCTAGGAGTTCACCCCTCCACTTT. Translating gives CASSEGARSSPLHF.

This clone was picked up a small number of times. The CDR3 DNA is TGTGCCAGCAGCCTAACGACAGCGAACACTGAAGCTTTCTTT. This encodes CASSLTTANTEAFF. The chain uses TRBV7-9 and TRBJ1-1; tentatively, D is TRBD1 (5 bases). Germline V gives CDR1 SEHNR, CDR2 FQNEAQ (reference sequence). This CDR3 has 14 residues. V was trimmed by 5 bases and J by 1 base, leaving 11 bases between them.

The chain combines TRBV6-2 or TRBV6-3 with TRBJ2-1, with TRBD2 identical over 9 bases. Germline V lookup: CDR1 MNHEY, CDR2 SVGEGT. The CDR3 covers 16 residues. J was trimmed by 2 bases and V by 6 bases; bases with no gene match: 8. The CDR3 DNA reads as TGTGCCAGCAGGCCTAGCGGGGCAGGTACCTACAATGAGCAGTTCTTC. This codes for CASRPSGAGTYNEQFF.

V usage is TRBV12-2 and J usage is TRBJ2-1; the table's D call, TRBD1, was not checked against the DNA. TRBV12-2 is tagged as a pseudogene. The CDR3 is 19 amino acids. CDR3 sequence: CASRLAGTGIPVSYNEQFF. DNA of the CDR3: TGTGCAAGTCGCTTAGCGGGGACAGGGATCCCCGTCTCCTACAATGAGCAGTTCTTC.

V gene TRBV4-1 combines with J gene TRBJ1-2; D remains unclear. Trimming shortened V by 1 base and J by 6 bases, and 9 bases separated the two germline ends. Germline CDR1 and CDR2: MGHRA and YSYEKL. The CDR3 runs to 13 residues. CDR3: CASSQVSGDGYTF. CDR3 nucleotides: TGCGCCAGCAGCCAAGTAAGCGGGGATGGCTACACCTTC.

V usage is TRBV5-1 and J usage is TRBJ2-3; 7 bases agree with TRBD2. Losses at the gene ends were 2 bases for V and 3 bases for J; bases not matched to a gene: 6. This CDR3 has 15 amino acids. In germline, CDR1 is SGHRS, CDR2 YFSETQ. The CDR3 coding sequence is TGCGCCAGCAGCTTCGGGGACTACCCTACAGATACGCAGTATTTT. As protein: CASSFGDYPTDTQYF.

This chain joins TRBV11-2 and TRBJ1-1; tentative D call: TRBD1 (6 bases). V lost 2 bases to trimming and J lost 5 bases, with 18 bases between them. Germline V gene data show CDR1 as SGHAT and CDR2 as FQNNGV. The CDR3 extends over 16 amino acids. In DNA, the CDR3 is TGTGCCAGCAGCTTATCCTTCGGGGGGCTCGAGACTGAAGCTTTCTTT. Residues: CASSLSFGGLETEAFF.

The rearrangement joins TRBV28 to TRBJ1-1; D gene ambiguous. Germline assignment: CDR1 MDHEN and CDR2 SYDVKM. V gave up 6 bases and J gave up 1 base, with 6 bases separating them. This CDR3 has 12 amino acids. The CDR3 DNA follows: TGTGCCAGCAGCAGCGAGAACACTGAAGCTTTCTTT. It translates to CASSSENTEAFF.

This clone was observed a handful of times. The chain joins TRBV2 to TRBJ2-3; unclear D gene. This CDR3 is 15 amino acids long. Trimming pared 3 bases from V and 2 bases from J, leaving 12 bases between. CDR1 and CDR2 (germline): SNHLY, FYNNEI. The DNA for the CDR3 is TGTGCCAGCAGTGAGGCGGCGAACCCCACAGATACGCAGTATTTT. It yields the protein CASSEAANPTDTQYF.

This clone was seen only once. J is TRBJ2-1 and V is TRBV5-1, with a tentative D call TRBD2 (7 bases). CDR3 length: 17 amino acids. The V gene's germline CDR1 is SGHRS and CDR2 YFSETQ. Trimming pared 7 bases from V and 0 bases from J, leaving 20 bases between. The CDR3 spells CASSAGAGASSYNEQFF. CDR3 in DNA: TGCGCCAGCTCCGCGGGGGCGGGGGCCAGCTCCTACAATGAGCAGTTCTTC.

The chain is built from TRBV5-1 and TRBJ2-7; D is perhaps TRBD2 (6 bases). Trimming pared 4 bases from V and 3 bases from J, leaving 17 bases between. CDR1 and CDR2 (germline): SGHRS, YFSETQ. The CDR3 length is 15 residues. CDR3 region: CASSDWDSGDYEQYF. In DNA, the CDR3 is TGCGCCAGCAGCGACTGGGACTCTGGAGACTACGAGCAGTACTTC. Complete variable domain (other parts from reference TRBV5-1 and TRBJ2-7): KAGVTQTPRYLIKTRGQQVTLSCSPISGHRSVSWYQQTPGQGLQFLFEYFSETQRNKGNFPGRFSGRQFSNSRSEMNVSTLELGDSALYLCASSDWDSGDYEQYFGPGTRLTVT.

The chain couples TRBV5-1 to TRBJ2-7, with 8 bases that match TRBD1. V shed 3 bases, J shed 3 bases, and the junction held 5 bases outside the gene matches. Germline values: CDR1 SGHRS, CDR2 YFSETQ. CDR3 size: 14 residues. CDR3 loop: CASSSPTGGYEQYF. For the CDR3, the DNA is TGCGCCAGCAGCTCACCCACAGGGGGCTACGAGCAGTACTTC.

The gene calls are TRBV24-1 and TRBJ1-5; D is undetermined. Per germline, CDR1 KGHDR and CDR2 SFDVKD. V lost 5 bases to trimming and J lost 4 bases, with 11 bases between them. CDR3 length equals 14 residues. The CDR3 bases are TGTGCCACCAGTGCTGGCAGAGGTAATCAGCCCCAGCATTTT. Protein sequence: CATSAGRGNQPQHF.

The chain has TRBV9 and TRBJ1-2; a weak D match, TRBD1 (6 bases). V lost 4 bases and J 0 bases, leaving 16 bases between the germline ends. The germline CDR1 and CDR2 sequences are SGDLS and YYNGEE. The CDR3 contains 16 residues. CDR3 bases: TGTGCCAGCAGCACCCTCGGGGGGGGCCCTAACTATGGCTACACCTTC. This gives the protein CASSTLGGGPNYGYTF.

The V call is TRBV19, the J call TRBJ1-2; no clear D. V was pared by 0 bases and J by 8 bases, with 10 bases between. The CDR3 has 13 amino acids. Germline values: CDR1 LNHDA, CDR2 SQIVND (reference sequence). The CDR3 bases are TGTGCCAGTAGTATAGACACAGCACGGGGCTACACCTTC. It is translated as CASSIDTARGYTF. The full variable domain, with the rest looked up from reference TRBV19 and TRBJ1-2, is DGGITQSPKYLFRKEGQNVTLSCEQNLNHDAMYWYRQDPGQGLRLIYYSQIVNDFQKGDIAEGYSVSREKKESFPLTVTSAQKNPTAFYLCASSIDTARGYTFGSGTRLTVV.

The chain links TRBV10-2 to TRBJ1-2; 8 bases align to TRBD1. Germline CDR1 WSHSY, CDR2 SAAADI. The CDR3 runs 13 residues. V was clipped by 8 bases and J by 2 bases; unmatched bases: 4. CDR3 in DNA: TGCGCCAGCTTACAGGGGGGGAACTATGGCTACACCTTC. This translates into CASLQGGNYGYTF.

Only one count was recorded for this clone. The CDR3 DNA sequence: TGTGCCTGGAGCCCCGCCGGCGGGTATGGCTACACCTTC. Translated: CAWSPAGGYGYTF. The chain links TRBV30 to TRBJ1-2; D remains ambiguous. CDR1 is GTSNPN, CDR2 SVGIG, per germline (reference sequence). There are 13 residues in the CDR3. The V end lost 3 bases, the J end lost 5 bases, and 13 bases lay between the germline ends.

The rearrangement uses TRBV10-2 and TRBJ2-1, with D maybe TRBD1 (6 bases). The V gene's germline CDR1 is WSHSY and CDR2 SAAADI. Between the trimmed V and J ends, which lost 7 bases and 4 bases, there was a span of 11 bases. The CDR3 runs 13 residues. Here the CDR3 DNA reads TGCGCCAGCACGGGACAATCGTACAATGAGCAGTTCTTC. This encodes CASTGQSYNEQFF.

This chain joins TRBV28 and TRBJ2-3; 10 bases are a match to TRBD2. Looked up from germline, CDR1 is MDHEN and CDR2 is SYDVKM. Unmatched junction bases numbered 13, after V lost 4 bases and J lost 6 bases. CDR3 length: 17 residues. CDR3 region: CASSSIAGGLSGDTQYF. The CDR3 DNA is TGTGCCAGCAGTTCCATAGCGGGAGGTCTCTCGGGGGATACGCAGTATTTT.

This chain joins TRBV9 and TRBJ1-5; 7 nucleotides line up with TRBD1. CDR1 is SGDLS, CDR2 YYNGEE, per germline. The CDR3 consists of 18 residues. With 0 bases clipped from V and 0 bases from J, the junction kept 9 bases outside the gene matches. DNA of the CDR3: TGTGCCAGCAGCGTAGTTTGGGACAGAATAAATAGCAATCAGCCCCAGCATTTT. Translated: CASSVVWDRINSNQPQHF.

The chain carries TRBV27 and TRBJ2-5; 9 bases agree with TRBD1. V was pared by 0 bases and J by 7 bases, with 3 bases of the junction left unmatched. The CDR3 totals 14 residues. CDR1 is MNHEY, CDR2 SMNVEV, per germline (reference sequence). CDR3 amino acids: CASSLSTGGATQYF. The CDR3 DNA reads TGTGCCAGCAGTTTATCAACAGGGGGCGCGACCCAGTACTTC.

This clone was observed a single time. The V call is TRBV5-1, the J call TRBJ2-3, with D possibly being TRBD2 (5 bases). The germline V and J ends were trimmed by 4 bases and 1 base, with 13 bases remaining between them. CDR1 and CDR2 from the germline V gene are SGHRS and YFSETQ. CDR3 length equals 15 residues. The CDR3 sequence: CASSQRTPGTDTQYF. For the CDR3, the DNA is TGCGCCAGCAGCCAGAGGACTCCAGGCACAGATACGCAGTATTTT.

The chain joins TRBV28 to TRBJ2-1; 8 nucleotides line up with TRBD1. The V and J ends lost 5 bases and 5 bases, in that order; junction bases with no gene match: 11. Germline values: CDR1 MDHEN, CDR2 SYDVKM. This CDR3 spans 16 amino acids. Here the CDR3 DNA reads TGTGCCAGCAGTATCATAGACAGGGGCCGGAACAATGAGCAGTTCTTC. Translated: CASSIIDRGRNNEQFF. Full variable domain (outside the CDR3, taken from reference TRBV28 and TRBJ2-1): DVKVTQSSRYLVKRTGEKVFLECVQDMDHENMFWYRQDPGLGLRLIYFSYDVKMKEKGDIPEGYSVSREKKERFSLILESASTNQTSMYLCASSIIDRGRNNEQFFGPGTRLTVL.

V and J are TRBV15 and TRBJ2-1, with a weak D call TRBD1 (6 bases). V lost 11 bases, J lost 3 bases, and 14 bases lay in between. This CDR3 comprises 13 residues. Germline-derived CDR1 and CDR2 are LNHNV and YYDKDF (reference sequence). CDR3 sequence: CASAQGLYNEQFF. The CDR3, as DNA: TGTGCCTCAGCACAGGGCCTCTACAATGAGCAGTTCTTC.

The chain carries TRBV4-1 and TRBJ2-7; 10 nucleotides line up with TRBD1. Trimming cost V 3 bases and J 0 bases; bases outside gene matches: 8. There are 17 residues in the CDR3. CDR1 and CDR2 (germline): MGHRA, YSYEKL. CDR3 coding DNA: TGCGCCAGCAGCCAGCTCCCCGGGACAGGGGTCTCCTACGAGCAGTACTTC. Translated: CASSQLPGTGVSYEQYF.